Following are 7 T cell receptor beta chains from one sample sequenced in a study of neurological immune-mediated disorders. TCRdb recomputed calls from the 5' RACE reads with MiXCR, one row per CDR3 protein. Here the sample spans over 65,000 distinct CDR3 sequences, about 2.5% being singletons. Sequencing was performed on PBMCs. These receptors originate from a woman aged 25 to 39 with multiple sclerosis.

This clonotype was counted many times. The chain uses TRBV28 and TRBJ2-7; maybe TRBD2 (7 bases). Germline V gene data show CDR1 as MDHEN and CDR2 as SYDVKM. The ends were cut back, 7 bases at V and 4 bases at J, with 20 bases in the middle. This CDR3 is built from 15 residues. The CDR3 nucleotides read TGTGCCAGCACCCCAATCAACAGGGAGGGATACGAGCAGTACTTC. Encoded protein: CASTPINREGYEQYF.

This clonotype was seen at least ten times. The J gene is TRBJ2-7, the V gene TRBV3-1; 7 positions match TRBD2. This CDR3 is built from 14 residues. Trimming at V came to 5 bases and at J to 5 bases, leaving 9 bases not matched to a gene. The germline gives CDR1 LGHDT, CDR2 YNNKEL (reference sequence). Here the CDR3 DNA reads TGTGCCAGCAGCACCGAGGGGACTATCGACGAGCAGTACTTC. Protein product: CASSTEGTIDEQYF.

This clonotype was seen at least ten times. The CDR3, as DNA: TGTGCCAGCAGCCCTGGACTAGCGGGAGTTAATGAGCAGTTCTTC. This encodes CASSPGLAGVNEQFF. V is TRBV7-2 and J is TRBJ2-1; 13 bases agree with TRBD2. The CDR3 loop spans 15 amino acids. With V trimmed by 5 bases and J by 7 bases, 5 bases remained unmatched. From germline, CDR1 is SGHTA and CDR2 FQGNSA. Together with reference TRBV7-2 and TRBJ2-1, the CDR3 gives the full variable domain: GAGVSQSPSNKVTEKGKDVELRCDPISGHTALYWYRQSLGQGLEFLIYFQGNSAPDKSGLPSDRFSAERTGGSVSTLTIQRTQQEDSAVYLCASSPGLAGVNEQFFGPGTRLTVL.

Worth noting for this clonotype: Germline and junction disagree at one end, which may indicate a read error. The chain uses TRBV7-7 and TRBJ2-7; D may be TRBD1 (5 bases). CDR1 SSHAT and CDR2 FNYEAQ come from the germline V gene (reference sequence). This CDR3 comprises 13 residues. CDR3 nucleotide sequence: TGTGCTAGCAGCTTAGGCCCTGGGGCAGAGCAGTACTTC. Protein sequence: CASSLGPGAEQYF.

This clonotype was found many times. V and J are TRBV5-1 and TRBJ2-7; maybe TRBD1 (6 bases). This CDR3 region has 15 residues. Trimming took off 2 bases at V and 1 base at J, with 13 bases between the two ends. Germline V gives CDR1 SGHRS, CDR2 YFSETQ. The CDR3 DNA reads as TGCGCCAGCAGCTTCCAAGCGACAGGATCCTACGAGCAGTACTTC. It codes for CASSFQATGSYEQYF.

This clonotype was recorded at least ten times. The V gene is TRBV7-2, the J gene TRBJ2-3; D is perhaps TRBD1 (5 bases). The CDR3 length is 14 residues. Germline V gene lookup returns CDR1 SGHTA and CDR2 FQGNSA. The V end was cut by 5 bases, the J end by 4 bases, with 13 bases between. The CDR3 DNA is TGTGCCAGCAGCCAATCGACAGCTGCAGATACGCAGTATTTT. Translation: CASSQSTAADTQYF.

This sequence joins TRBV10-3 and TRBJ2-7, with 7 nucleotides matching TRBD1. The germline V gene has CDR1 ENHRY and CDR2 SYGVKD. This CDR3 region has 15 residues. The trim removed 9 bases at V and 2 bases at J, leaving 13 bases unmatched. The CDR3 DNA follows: TGTGCCATATCCGAGGGGACAGCTAATCCCTACGAGCAGTACTTC. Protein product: CAISEGTANPYEQYF.